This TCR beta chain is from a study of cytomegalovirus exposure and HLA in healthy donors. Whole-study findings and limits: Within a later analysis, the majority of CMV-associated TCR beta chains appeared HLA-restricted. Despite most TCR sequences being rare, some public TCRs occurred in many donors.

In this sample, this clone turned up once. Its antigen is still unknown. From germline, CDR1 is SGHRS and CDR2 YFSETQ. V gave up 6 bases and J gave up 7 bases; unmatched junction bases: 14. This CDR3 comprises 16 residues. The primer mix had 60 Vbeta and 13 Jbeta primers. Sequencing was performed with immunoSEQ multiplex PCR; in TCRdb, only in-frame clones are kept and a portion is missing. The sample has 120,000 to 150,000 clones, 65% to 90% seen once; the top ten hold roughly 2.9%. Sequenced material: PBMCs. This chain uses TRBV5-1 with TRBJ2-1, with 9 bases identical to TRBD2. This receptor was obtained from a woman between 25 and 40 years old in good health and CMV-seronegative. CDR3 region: CASTSRAGGPGNEQFF. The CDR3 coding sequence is TGCGCCAGCACCTCCCGGGCGGGAGGGCCGGGAAATGAGCAGTTCTTC. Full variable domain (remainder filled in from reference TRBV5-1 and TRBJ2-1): KAGVTQTPRYLIKTRGQQVTLSCSPISGHRSVSWYQQTPGQGLQFLFEYFSETQRNKGNFPGRFSGRQFSNSRSEMNVSTLELGDSALYLCASTSRAGGPGNEQFFGPGTRLTVL.